The T cell receptor (beta chain) described here comes from a study of T cells in Graves' hyperthyroidism and ophthalmopathy. A patient was excluded if there was uncontrolled infection, other autoimmune disease, pregnancy or lactation. Orbital computed tomography and thyroid ultrasound, together with serum TRAb and thyroxine and clinical symptoms, were used for diagnoses. PBMCs were sourced from 9 to 10 ml fresh peripheral blood. This clonotype was seen a handful of times. The antigen is undetermined. Losses at the gene ends were 0 bases for V and 5 bases for J; bases not matched to a gene: 5. The CDR3 has 15 amino acids. CDR1 and CDR2 from the germline V gene are LNHDA and SQIVND (reference sequence). Broader study findings: Blood also held most thyroid clonotypes expanded beyond 0.001.

RNA transcripts were the template for amplifying TCR beta CDR3 regions. The HTBI primer set drove a first-round RT-PCR of the TCR CDR3. A single record per CDR3 protein comes from TCRdb applying MiXCR to the multiplex PCR reads. Of some 420,000 distinct CDR3 sequences listed, 12% to 15% are singletons. The TCR originated in a woman younger than 30 with Graves' hyperthyroidism. Sequencing was carried out using blood. The chain is built from TRBV19 and TRBJ1-1; TRBD1 aligns across 8 bases. The CDR3 here is CASSIEATGGTEAFF. CDR3 coding DNA: TGTGCCAGTAGTATAGAAGCCACAGGGGGTACTGAAGCTTTCTTT.